These 18 T cell receptor beta chains share one sample of origin, sequenced in a study of T cell responses to AZD1222 COVID-19 vaccine. Here immunoSEQ multiplex PCR was the method, and the copy in TCRdb shows in-frame clones only, minus some. Among about 150,000 clones, 75% to 95% were seen once, and the ten largest hold 3% to 3.5%. The sequenced sample was peripheral blood, obtained 28 days after the second AZD1222 dose. These receptors all come from an adult who received the AZD1222 COVID-19 vaccine.

The chain couples TRBV27 to TRBJ1-4, with D tentatively TRBD1 (6 bases). Trimming pared 4 bases from V and 5 bases from J, leaving 11 bases between. The CDR3 runs to 14 residues. Germline-derived CDR1 and CDR2 are MNHEY and SMNVEV (reference sequence). Here the CDR3 reads CASSSYTGNEKLFF. CDR3 nucleotide sequence: TGTGCCAGCAGTTCCTACACAGGGAATGAAAAACTGTTTTTT. The full variable domain, its missing parts supplied by reference TRBV27 and TRBJ1-4, is EAQVTQNPRYLITVTGKKLTVTCSQNMNHEYMSWYRQDPGLGLRQIYYSMNVEVTDKGDVPEGYKVSRKEKRNFPLILESPSPNQTSLYFCASSSYTGNEKLFFGSGTQLSVL.

This chain uses TRBV19 with TRBJ2-1; 8 bases align to TRBD2. V lost 1 base, J lost 5 bases, and 1 base stayed unmatched. CDR1 is LNHDA, CDR2 SQIVND, per germline (reference sequence). The CDR3 consists of 14 residues. CDR3 region: CASSIAGGDNEQFF. CDR3 in DNA: TGTGCCAGTAGTATAGCGGGAGGGGACAATGAGCAGTTCTTC.

This clone was detected only a few times. V usage is TRBV29-1 and J usage is TRBJ1-1, with D unresolved. The CDR3 length is 11 residues. Germline V gene data show CDR1 as SQVTM and CDR2 as ANQGSEA. V was trimmed by 4 bases and J by 3 bases, leaving 6 bases between them. Here the CDR3 reads CSVVQDTEAFF. In DNA form, the CDR3 reads TGCAGCGTTGTCCAGGACACTGAAGCTTTCTTT.

The sample holds a few counts of this clone. V gene TRBV12-3 or TRBV12-4 combines with J gene TRBJ2-1, with 8 bases fitting TRBD2. The CDR3 has 13 amino acids. The V and J ends lost 5 bases and 4 bases, in that order; junction bases with no gene match: 1. The CDR3 spells CASSASGYNEQFF. DNA of the CDR3: TGTGCCAGCAGTGCTAGCGGGTACAATGAGCAGTTCTTC.

With respect to this clone: At the DNA level, this CDR3 is encoded by other sequences in the same sample as well. The chain has TRBV12-3 or TRBV12-4 and TRBJ2-6, with no clear D. The CDR3 runs to 13 residues. V was shortened by 5 bases and J by 4 bases, with 6 bases between the two germline ends. The CDR3 DNA reads TGTGCCAGCAGTCCCTCCGGGGCCAACGTCCTGACTTTC. It yields the protein CASSPSGANVLTF.

This sequence joins TRBV3-1 (or the pseudogene TRBV3-2) and TRBJ2-7; TRBD2 aligns across 9 bases. CDR1 and CDR2 (germline): LGHDT, YNNKEL (reference sequence). V trimming: 0 bases; J trimming: 4 bases; junction bases outside the gene matches: 7. There are 16 residues in the CDR3. CDR3 nucleotides: TGTGCCAGCAGCCAAGATGTTGGTAGCGGGAGTTACGAGCAGTACTTC. Its protein product is CASSQDVGSGSYEQYF.

V and J are TRBV6-5 and TRBJ1-2, with TRBD1 identical over 12 bases. From germline, CDR1 is MNHEY and CDR2 SVGAGI. The CDR3 totals 14 residues. J gave up 7 bases and V 7 bases, and 7 bases lay outside the gene matches. Here the CDR3 reads CASTVGTGGAGYTF. CDR3 DNA: TGTGCCAGCACTGTCGGGACAGGGGGCGCTGGCTACACCTTC.

This rearrangement joins TRBV7-9 to TRBJ1-3; 7 nucleotides agree with TRBD1. Germline values: CDR1 SEHNR, CDR2 FQNEAQ (reference sequence). The V gene end was trimmed by 5 bases and the J gene end by 3 bases; junction bases not matched to a gene: 10. The CDR3 spans 16 residues. The CDR3 loop is CASSLSTGSVGNTIYF. The CDR3 DNA is TGTGCCAGCAGCCTCTCGACAGGGTCGGTTGGAAACACCATATATTTT.

The chain is built from TRBV12-3 or TRBV12-4 and TRBJ1-4; a possible D gene is TRBD1 (5 bases). CDR3 length equals 13 residues. The V gene lost 5 bases and the J gene lost 7 bases, with 11 bases spanning the gap. The CDR3 sequence: CASSPTGLEKLFF. In nucleotides, the CDR3 is TGTGCCAGCAGTCCTACAGGCCTTGAAAAACTGTTTTTT.

The chain combines TRBV30 with TRBJ2-5; 13 positions match TRBD2. The CDR3 runs to 16 residues. Germline V gene data show CDR1 as GTSNPN and CDR2 as SVGIG (reference sequence). The ends lost 5 bases at V and 4 bases at J; junction bases unmatched: 10. CDR3 residues: CAWEPGLAGVSETQYF. CDR3 DNA sequence: TGTGCCTGGGAGCCCGGACTAGCGGGAGTGTCAGAGACCCAGTACTTC.

The chain couples TRBV7-9 to TRBJ1-4; TRBD1 is a possible D gene (5 bases). Germline CDR1 is SEHNR and CDR2 is FQNEAQ (reference sequence). The CDR3 consists of 14 residues. V dropped 1 base and J dropped 5 bases, with 8 bases sitting between them. In DNA form, the CDR3 reads TGTGCCAGCAGCTTAGGAGGGGAGAATGAAAAACTGTTTTTT. As protein: CASSLGGENEKLFF.

The CDR3 region has the DNA TGTGCCAGCAGCTTCATTGGGACAGCTAATGAAAAACTGTTTTTT. Translated: CASSFIGTANEKLFF. The chain carries TRBV5-6 and TRBJ1-4; 7 bases are shared with TRBD1. After removal of 2 bases from V and 3 bases from J, the junction contained 4 bases not matched to a gene. This CDR3 comprises 15 residues. Germline lookup yields CDR1 SGHDT and CDR2 YYEEEE.

The genes are TRBV10-3 and TRBJ1-2, with D hard to call. The germline V gene encodes CDR1 ENHRY and CDR2 SYGVKD. The CDR3 totals 16 residues. With 2 bases removed from V and 0 bases from J, the gap between germline ends came to 13 bases. CDR3 sequence: CAISEIGSPTNYGYTF. CDR3 DNA sequence: TGTGCCATCAGTGAGATTGGGTCACCTACTAACTATGGCTACACCTTC.

The gene calls are TRBV12-2 and TRBJ2-7; the table's D call of TRBD1 was not tested on the DNA. TRBV12-2 is an annotated pseudogene. CDR3 length: 16 residues. The DNA of the CDR3 is TGTGCAAGTCGCTTATCCGGACAGGGGAGCTCCTACGAGCAGTACTTC. Its translation is CASRLSGQGSSYEQYF.

V usage is TRBV5-4 and J usage is TRBJ1-1; D perhaps matches TRBD1 (6 bases). The germline CDR1 and CDR2 sequences are SGHNT and YYREEE (reference sequence). The V and J ends lost 0 bases and 2 bases respectively, with 11 bases between them. The CDR3 is 15 residues long. For the CDR3, the DNA is TGTGCCAGCAGCTTGGAGGGACACTTCAACACTGAAGCTTTCTTT. Protein: CASSLEGHFNTEAFF.

The V gene is TRBV5-1, the J gene TRBJ1-1; D gene unclear. Germline lookup yields CDR1 SGHRS and CDR2 YFSETQ. The CDR3 has 15 residues. V lost 3 bases and J 3 bases, leaving 15 bases between the germline ends. CDR3: CASSWAGEADTEAFF. In DNA, the CDR3 is TGCGCCAGCAGCTGGGCGGGTGAGGCGGACACTGAAGCTTTCTTT.

This sequence joins TRBV11-2 and TRBJ1-2; D may be TRBD1 (6 bases). Germline V gives CDR1 SGHAT, CDR2 FQNNGV. The CDR3 covers 16 residues. Between the trimmed V and J ends, which lost 4 bases and 2 bases, there was a span of 17 bases. CDR3 in DNA: TGTGCCAGCAGCTCCCCCCGGGACAAGGGAAACTATGGCTACACCTTC. Encoded protein: CASSSPRDKGNYGYTF.

This chain connects TRBV6-2 or TRBV6-3 to TRBJ1-2; D call uncertain. The length of the CDR3 is 14 residues. V shed 5 bases and J shed 1 base, with 11 bases lying between them. Germline lookup yields CDR1 MNHEY and CDR2 SVGEGT. This CDR3 reads CASSGPTVNYGYTF. The CDR3 coding sequence is TGTGCCAGCAGTGGCCCGACGGTTAACTATGGCTACACCTTC.